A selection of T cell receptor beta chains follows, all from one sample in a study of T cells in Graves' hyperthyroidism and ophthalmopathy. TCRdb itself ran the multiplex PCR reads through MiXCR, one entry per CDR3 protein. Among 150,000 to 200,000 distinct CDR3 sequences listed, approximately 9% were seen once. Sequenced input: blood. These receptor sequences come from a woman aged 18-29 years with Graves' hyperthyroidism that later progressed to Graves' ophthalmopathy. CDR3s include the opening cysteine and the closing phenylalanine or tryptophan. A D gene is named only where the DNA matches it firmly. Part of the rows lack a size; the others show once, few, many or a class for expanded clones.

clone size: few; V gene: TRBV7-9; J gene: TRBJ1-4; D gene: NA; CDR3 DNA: TGTGCCAGCAGCTTAACTCCGCCATCCAGGGCCGGGGCTAATGAAAAACTGTTTTTT; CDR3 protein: CASSLTPPSRAGANEKLFF
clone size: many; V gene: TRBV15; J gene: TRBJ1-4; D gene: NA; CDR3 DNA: TGTGCCACCAGCAGAGATCGACAGGCCTTGGAAAAACTGTTTTTT; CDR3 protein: CATSRDRQALEKLFF
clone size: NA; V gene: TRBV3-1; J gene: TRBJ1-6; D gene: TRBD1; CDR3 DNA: TGTGCCAGCAGCCAAACGACAGGGGGTAATTCACCCCGCCACTTT; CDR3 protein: CASSQTTGGNSPRHF
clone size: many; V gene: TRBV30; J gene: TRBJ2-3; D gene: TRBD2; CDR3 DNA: TGTGCCTGGAGTCGACTAGCGGGGGCGGTAGATACGCAGTATTTT; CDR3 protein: CAWSRLAGAVDTQYF
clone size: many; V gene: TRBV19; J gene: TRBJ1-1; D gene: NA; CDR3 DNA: TGTGCCACAGTTACTAGAACTGAAGCTTTCTTT; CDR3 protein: CATVTRTEAFF
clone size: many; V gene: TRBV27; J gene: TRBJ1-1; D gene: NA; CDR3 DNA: TGTGCCAGCAGTTTATCACAGAAGAACACTGAAGCTTTCTTT; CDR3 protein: CASSLSQKNTEAFF
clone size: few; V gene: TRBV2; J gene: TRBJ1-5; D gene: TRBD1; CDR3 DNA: TGTGCCAGCACTCGAAATCCGGACAGGGGTAAATATAGCAATCAGCCCCAGCATTTT; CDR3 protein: CASTRNPDRGKYSNQPQHF
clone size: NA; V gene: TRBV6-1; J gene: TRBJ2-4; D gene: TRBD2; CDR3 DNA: TGTGCCAGCAGCTTAGCGGGTATAGCCAAAAACATTCAGTACTTC; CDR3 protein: CASSLAGIAKNIQYF
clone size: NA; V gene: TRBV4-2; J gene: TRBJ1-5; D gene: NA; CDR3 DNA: TGTGCCAGCAGCGTTACGGGAGGCCAGCCCCAGCATTTT; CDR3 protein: CASSVTGGQPQHF
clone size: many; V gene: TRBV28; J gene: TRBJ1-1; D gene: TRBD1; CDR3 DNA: TGTGCCAGCACCCAAGCACAGGGGGGTAAAAGGGCTTTCTTT; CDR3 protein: CASTQAQGGKRAFF
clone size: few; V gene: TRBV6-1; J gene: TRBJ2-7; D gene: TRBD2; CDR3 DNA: TGTGCCAGCAGGGCAAGCGGGAGTAGGTACGAGCAGTACTTC; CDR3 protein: CASRASGSRYEQYF
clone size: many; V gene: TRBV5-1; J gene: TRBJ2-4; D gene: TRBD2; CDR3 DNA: TGCGCCAGCAGCTTGGGGACTAGTGGGAACATTCAGTACTTC; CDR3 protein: CASSLGTSGNIQYF
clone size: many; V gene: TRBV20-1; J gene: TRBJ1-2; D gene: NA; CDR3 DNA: TGCAGTGCTAGAGACGGTAGCAGTACCCCCCGGAGCTACACCTTC; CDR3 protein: CSARDGSSTPRSYTF
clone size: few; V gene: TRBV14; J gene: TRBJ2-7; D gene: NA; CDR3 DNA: TGTGCCAGCAGCCAAGATGAAGCTATACCCTACGAGCAGTACTTC; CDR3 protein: CASSQDEAIPYEQYF
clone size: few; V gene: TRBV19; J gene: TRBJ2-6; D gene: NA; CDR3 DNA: TGTGCCAGCCGTAGCTCTGGGGCCAACGTCCTGACTTTC; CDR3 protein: CASRSSGANVLTF
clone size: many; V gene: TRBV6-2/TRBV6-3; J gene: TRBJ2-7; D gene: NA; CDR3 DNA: TGTGCCAGCAGTTCCATGGGGGACGGGACCTACGAGCAGTACTTC; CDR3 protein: CASSSMGDGTYEQYF
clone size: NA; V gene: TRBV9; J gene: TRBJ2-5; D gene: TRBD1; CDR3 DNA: TGTGCCAGCAGCCCCCGACAGGGTTATGTTGGAGAGACCCAGTACTTC; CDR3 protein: CASSPRQGYVGETQYF
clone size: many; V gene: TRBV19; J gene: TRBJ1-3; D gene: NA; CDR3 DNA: TGTGCCAGTAGCCCAAGAGGCGGCGGAAACACCATATATTTT; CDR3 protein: CASSPRGGGNTIYF
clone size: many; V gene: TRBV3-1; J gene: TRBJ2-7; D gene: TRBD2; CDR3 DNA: TGTGCCAGCAGCCCTGGGACTAGCGGCTACGAGCAGTACTTC; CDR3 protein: CASSPGTSGYEQYF
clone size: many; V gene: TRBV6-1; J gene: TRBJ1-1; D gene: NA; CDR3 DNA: TGTGCCAGCAGTGCGCAGTTGGACTGGGACACTGAAGCTTTCTTT; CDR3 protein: CASSAQLDWDTEAFF
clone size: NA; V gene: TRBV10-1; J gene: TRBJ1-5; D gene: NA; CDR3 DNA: TGCGCCAGCAGTGAGACCCGGGACAGCAATCAGCCCCAGCATTTT; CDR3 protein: CASSETRDSNQPQHF
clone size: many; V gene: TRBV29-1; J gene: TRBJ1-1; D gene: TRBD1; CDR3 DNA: TGCAGCGTTGAAGGGGGGACAGTCATGAACACTGAAGCTTTCTTT; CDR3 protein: CSVEGGTVMNTEAFF
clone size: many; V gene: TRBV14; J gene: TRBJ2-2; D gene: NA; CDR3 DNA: TGTGCCAGCAGCCAATGGGGTGGGGAGCTGTTTTTT; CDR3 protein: CASSQWGGELFF
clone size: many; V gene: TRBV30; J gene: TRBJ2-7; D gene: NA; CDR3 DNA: TGTGCCTGGAGCCGTACTCGGCTGACTCCCTACGAGCAGTACTTC; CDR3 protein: CAWSRTRLTPYEQYF
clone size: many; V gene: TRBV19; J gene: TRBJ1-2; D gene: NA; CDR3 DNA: TGTGCCAGCCGGGACAACTATGGCTACACCTTC; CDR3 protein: CASRDNYGYTF
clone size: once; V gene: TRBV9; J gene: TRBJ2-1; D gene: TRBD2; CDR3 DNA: TGTGCCAGCAGCTCCCGGACTAGCAAGGGTGAGCAGTTCTTC; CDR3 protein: CASSSRTSKGEQFF
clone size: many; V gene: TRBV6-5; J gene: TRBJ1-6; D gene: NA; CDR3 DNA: TGTGCCAGCAGTTACGGAGTACTGGACACGCATAATTCACCCCTCCACTTT; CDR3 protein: CASSYGVLDTHNSPLHF
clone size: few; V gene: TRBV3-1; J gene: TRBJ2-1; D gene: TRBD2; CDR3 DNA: TGTGCCAGCAGCCAAGGCAGGACTAGCGGCTACAATGAGCAGTTCTTC; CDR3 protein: CASSQGRTSGYNEQFF
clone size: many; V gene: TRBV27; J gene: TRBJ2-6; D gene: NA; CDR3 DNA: TGTGCCAGCAGTTTTTCGGGGGCCAACGTCCTGACTTTC; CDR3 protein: CASSFSGANVLTF
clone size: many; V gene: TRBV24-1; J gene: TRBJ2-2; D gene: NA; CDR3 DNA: TGTGCCACCAGTGATTCCCGGGCTGGGGAGCTGTTTTTT; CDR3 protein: CATSDSRAGELFF